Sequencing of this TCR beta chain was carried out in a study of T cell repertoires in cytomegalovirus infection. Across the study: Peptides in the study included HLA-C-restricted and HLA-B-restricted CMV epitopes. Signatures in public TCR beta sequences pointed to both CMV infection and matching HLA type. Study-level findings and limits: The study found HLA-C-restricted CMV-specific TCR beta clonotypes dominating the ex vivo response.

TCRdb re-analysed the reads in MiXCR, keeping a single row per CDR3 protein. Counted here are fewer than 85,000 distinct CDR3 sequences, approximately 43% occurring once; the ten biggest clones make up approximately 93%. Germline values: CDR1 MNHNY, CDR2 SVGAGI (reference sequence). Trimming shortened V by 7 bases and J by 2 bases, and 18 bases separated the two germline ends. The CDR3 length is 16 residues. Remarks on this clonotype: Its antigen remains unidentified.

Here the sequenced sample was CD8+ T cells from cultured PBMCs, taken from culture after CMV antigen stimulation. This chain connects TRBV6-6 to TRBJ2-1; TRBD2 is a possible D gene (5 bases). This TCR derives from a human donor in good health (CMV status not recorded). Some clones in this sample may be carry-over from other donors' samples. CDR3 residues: CASKDGRGSPYNEQFF. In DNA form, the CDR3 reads TGTGCCAGCAAAGATGGTAGAGGGAGTCCCTACAATGAGCAGTTCTTC.